Following are 8 T cell receptor beta chains from one sample sequenced in a study of post-analysis software for immune sequencing data. Study findings and constraints: Patients carried roughly 5 TRBV segments more frequently than controls did, and TRBV5-6, TRBV5-1 and TRBV20-1 were among them.

Researchers reported that TCR beta cDNA libraries carried unique molecular identifiers. TCRdb independently ran MiXCR on the PCR reads; one entry per CDR3 protein. This sample has roughly 540,000 distinct CDR3 sequences, with around a third found just once. Their antigens remain unidentified. The source material was blood. The source of these receptors is a girl aged 2-17 years with multiple sclerosis.

In regard to this clonotype: At one boundary the junction diverges from the germline segment, which might be a read error. DNA of the CDR3: TGTGCCTGTAGTCCCGGCAAGGCCTACGAGCAGTACTTC. The encoded protein is CACSPGKAYEQYF. The gene calls are TRBV19 and TRBJ2-7, with D unresolved. CDR3 length equals 13 residues. Germline CDR1 LNHDA, CDR2 SQIVND (reference sequence).

The chain has TRBV5-1 and TRBJ2-1, with D tentatively TRBD2 (6 bases). CDR3 size: 15 residues. CDR1 and CDR2 (germline): SGHRS, YFSETQ. V was shortened by 2 bases and J by 3 bases, with 12 bases between the two germline ends. The CDR3 here is CASSLPRGLYNEQFF. In DNA form, the CDR3 reads TGCGCCAGCAGCTTACCCCGGGGACTCTACAATGAGCAGTTCTTC.

This clonotype was detected only once. This chain uses TRBV2 with TRBJ2-6, with a weak D call TRBD2 (6 bases). Germline loops: CDR1 SNHLY, CDR2 FYNNEI. The CDR3 runs to 14 residues. V was shortened by 10 bases and J by 7 bases, with 17 bases between the two germline ends. This CDR3 is CANDGQGGANVLTF. The CDR3 DNA follows: TGTGCCAACGACGGGCAGGGAGGCGCCAACGTCCTGACTTTC.

A remark on this clonotype: A read error may account for a junction end that differs from germline. The chain combines TRBV19 with TRBJ1-1; perhaps TRBD1 as D (6 bases). This CDR3 region has 16 residues. Germline V CDR1 and CDR2: LNHDA, SQIVND (reference sequence). CDR3 loop: CASKASPGQSTREAFF. CDR3 bases: TGTGCCAGTAAAGCGAGCCCCGGACAGAGCACACGTGAAGCCTTCTTT.

In this sample, this clonotype turned up a few times. The V call is TRBV7-2, the J call TRBJ1-5; TRBD1 aligns across 10 bases. V lost 4 bases to trimming and J lost 7 bases; unmatched junction nucleotides: 10. The CDR3 totals 16 residues. From germline, CDR1 is SGHTA and CDR2 FQGNSA. The CDR3 nucleotides read TGTGCCAGCAGCTCCTCCGCGGGACAGGGGAGCCAGCCCCAGCATTTT. Amino acids: CASSSSAGQGSQPQHF.

This clonotype was counted between two and nine times. The gene calls are TRBV20-1 and TRBJ2-5; a weak D match, TRBD2 (6 bases). The CDR3 consists of 14 residues. The germline V gene encodes CDR1 DFQATT and CDR2 SNEGSKA (reference sequence). V was pared by 6 bases and J by 9 bases, with 23 bases between. The CDR3 DNA reads as TGCAGTGCGCCCGGGGGTGTCGATCGGTCGGCCCAGTACTTC. Protein product: CSAPGGVDRSAQYF.

The chain carries TRBV12-3 or TRBV12-4 and TRBJ2-3; TRBD2 matches 14 bases. Trimming removed 1 base from V and 6 bases from J; junction bases left unmatched: 9. The CDR3 runs 18 residues. The CDR3 bases are TGTGCCAGCAGTTTAGTCAAGGGACTAGCGGGGGAAGCGGATACGCAGTATTTT. Its protein is CASSLVKGLAGEADTQYF.

With respect to this clonotype: An end of the junction differs from the germline gene, which may be a read error. V and J are TRBV7-9 and TRBJ2-1; 14 bases align to TRBD2. This CDR3 has 17 residues. Germline V gene sequence: CDR1 SEHNR, CDR2 FQNEAQ (reference sequence). The CDR3 sequence: CASSLGGLAGGYNEQFF. The CDR3 DNA reads TGTGCCAGCAGTTTAGGAGGACTAGCGGGGGGCTACAATGAGCAGTTCTTC.